The rows below give T cell receptor beta chains drawn from one sample of a study of T cell changes during pregnancy in multiple sclerosis. Data came from immunoSEQ multiplex PCR; TCRdb stores just in-frame clones and leaves some out. The table has 80,000 or so clones, about 92% seen once. The sequencing used peripheral blood, collected before pregnancy. These receptors came from a female donor with multiple sclerosis, enrolled in a pregnancy study. The CDR3 runs from the conserved cysteine through the conserved F or W. The D gene is left open where the match is weak. The size field is filled for only some rows; it gives once, few, many or a size class.

CDR3 length: 15; clone size: -; J gene: TRBJ2-6; D gene: -; V gene: TRBV7-3; CDR3 DNA: TGTGCCAGCAGCTGGGGCAGCTCTGGGGCCAACGTCCTGACTTTC; CDR3 protein: CASSWGSSGANVLTF
CDR3 length: 17; clone size: once; J gene: TRBJ2-2; D gene: -; V gene: TRBV9; CDR3 DNA: TGTGCCAGCAGCGTAGAGGTCGGAGGGTACGGCACCGGGGAGCTGTTTTTT; CDR3 protein: CASSVEVGGYGTGELFF
CDR3 length: 14; clone size: -; J gene: TRBJ2-5; D gene: TRBD2; V gene: TRBV7-6; CDR3 DNA: TGTGCCAGCAGCACTAGCGGGGTAGGAGGGACCCAGTACTTC; CDR3 protein: CASSTSGVGGTQYF
CDR3 length: 13; clone size: -; J gene: TRBJ2-2; D gene: -; V gene: TRBV6-5; CDR3 DNA: TGTGCCAGCGGAGGCAGGCTCACCGGGGAGCTGTTTTTT; CDR3 protein: CASGGRLTGELFF
CDR3 length: 15; clone size: few; J gene: TRBJ1-4; D gene: -; V gene: TRBV19; CDR3 DNA: TGTGCCAGTAGTATAGGACAGAGGATTGTTGAAAAACTGTTTTTT; CDR3 protein: CASSIGQRIVEKLFF
CDR3 length: 13; clone size: -; J gene: TRBJ2-1; D gene: TRBD2; V gene: TRBV6-5; CDR3 DNA: TGTGCCAGCCGGACTAGCGGGTACAATGAGCAGTTCTTC; CDR3 protein: CASRTSGYNEQFF
CDR3 length: 17; clone size: -; J gene: TRBJ2-7; D gene: TRBD1; V gene: TRBV5-4; CDR3 DNA: TGTGCCAGCAGCTCGGACAGGGCGGGTTCCTGGGACTACGAGCAGTACTTC; CDR3 protein: CASSSDRAGSWDYEQYF
CDR3 length: 14; clone size: -; J gene: TRBJ2-2; D gene: -; V gene: TRBV7-7; CDR3 DNA: TGTGCTAGCAGCTTAGACATCAACACCGGGGAGCTGTTTTTT; CDR3 protein: CASSLDINTGELFF
CDR3 length: 14; clone size: -; J gene: TRBJ1-2; D gene: -; V gene: TRBV6-5; CDR3 DNA: TGTGCCAGCAGTTACTCGGGGGGGTGGTATGGCTACACCTTC; CDR3 protein: CASSYSGGWYGYTF
CDR3 length: 15; clone size: -; J gene: TRBJ1-1; D gene: TRBD1; V gene: TRBV5-1; CDR3 DNA: TGCGCCAGCAGCGAACTACAGGGGAAGAACACTGAAGCTTTCTTT; CDR3 protein: CASSELQGKNTEAFF
CDR3 length: 14; clone size: -; J gene: TRBJ1-2; D gene: -; V gene: TRBV5-1; CDR3 DNA: TGCGCCAGCAGCTTGGAGGTGACAAACTATGGCTACACCTTC; CDR3 protein: CASSLEVTNYGYTF
CDR3 length: 15; clone size: -; J gene: TRBJ2-3; D gene: -; V gene: TRBV6-6; CDR3 DNA: TGTGCCAGCCTGGGGGGACTGCACAACACAGATACGCAGTATTTT; CDR3 protein: CASLGGLHNTDTQYF
CDR3 length: 13; clone size: few; J gene: TRBJ1-2; D gene: -; V gene: TRBV7-9; CDR3 DNA: TGTGCCAGCAGCTTAGGGGGGGTCTATGGCTACACCTTC; CDR3 protein: CASSLGGVYGYTF
CDR3 length: 17; clone size: -; J gene: TRBJ2-7; D gene: -; V gene: TRBV18; CDR3 DNA: TGTGCCAGCTCACCATCGGGTCACGTGGAGGGGACCTACGAGCAGTACTTC; CDR3 protein: CASSPSGHVEGTYEQYF
CDR3 length: 17; clone size: once; J gene: TRBJ2-5; D gene: TRBD1; V gene: TRBV5-1; CDR3 DNA: TGCGCCAGCAGCTTGGGGTTGACAGGGGGAGGTTTAGAGACCCAGTACTTC; CDR3 protein: CASSLGLTGGGLETQYF
CDR3 length: 16; clone size: -; J gene: TRBJ2-1; D gene: TRBD2; V gene: TRBV6-6; CDR3 DNA: TGTGCCAGCAGTTACTCTCCTAGCGGCCCCTACAATGAGCAGTTCTTC; CDR3 protein: CASSYSPSGPYNEQFF
CDR3 length: 15; clone size: once; J gene: TRBJ2-4; D gene: TRBD1; V gene: TRBV5-1; CDR3 DNA: TGCGCCAGCAGCCAACCAGGGGGCCTAAAAAACATTCAGTACTTC; CDR3 protein: CASSQPGGLKNIQYF
CDR3 length: 14; clone size: -; J gene: TRBJ1-1; D gene: TRBD1; V gene: TRBV5-4; CDR3 DNA: TGTGCCAGCAGCTTGGCAGGGGGGTTTTTCGAAGCTTTCTTT; CDR3 protein: CASSLAGGFFEAFF
CDR3 length: 13; clone size: -; J gene: TRBJ1-1; D gene: -; V gene: TRBV7-3; CDR3 DNA: TGTGCCAGCAGCAACAGGGAGAACACTGAAGCTTTCTTT; CDR3 protein: CASSNRENTEAFF
CDR3 length: 12; clone size: -; J gene: TRBJ2-3; D gene: TRBD2; V gene: TRBV13; CDR3 DNA: TGTGCCAGTCAGCGGGGGACAGATACGCAGTATTTT; CDR3 protein: CASQRGTDTQYF
CDR3 length: 16; clone size: -; J gene: TRBJ2-1; D gene: TRBD2; V gene: TRBV9; CDR3 DNA: TGTGCCAGCAGCGTAGCCGGCGGGAGGGCTTACAATGAGCAGTTCTTC; CDR3 protein: CASSVAGGRAYNEQFF
CDR3 length: 16; clone size: -; J gene: TRBJ2-1; D gene: TRBD1; V gene: TRBV7-7; CDR3 DNA: TGTGCTAGCAGCCCGCGTCGGGACAGGGGGCACAATGAGCAGTTCTTC; CDR3 protein: CASSPRRDRGHNEQFF